These T cell receptor beta chains were read from a single sample in a study of cytomegalovirus exposure and HLA in healthy donors. Clones were sequenced by immunoSEQ multiplex PCR, and TCRdb holds only the in-frame ones, with some missing. The repertoire holds 50,000 to 70,000 clones, with about three quarters as singletons. Sequenced material: PBMCs. The receptors were gathered from a female donor in good health and CMV-seronegative. The CDR3 runs from the conserved cysteine through the conserved F or W. The order of the fields is V gene, J gene, clone size, D gene, CDR3 protein, CDR3 DNA. A D gene is named only where the DNA matches it firmly. Clone size is shown for a subset of rows, as once, few, many or a class of expanded clone.

V: TRBV28; J: TRBJ2-2; size: -; D: TRBD2; CDR3: CASSRRGGGTGELFF; DNA: TGTGCCAGCAGCCGGCGGGGGGGCGGGACCGGGGAGCTGTTTTTT
V: TRBV14; J: TRBJ2-7; size: -; D: -; CDR3: CASSPGYEQYF; DNA: TGTGCCAGCAGCCCCGGGTACGAGCAGTACTTC
V: TRBV4-3; J: TRBJ1-5; size: -; D: -; CDR3: CASSQDGGEGNQPQHF; DNA: TGCGCCAGCAGCCAAGATGGGGGCGAGGGCAATCAGCCCCAGCATTTT
V: TRBV28; J: TRBJ2-4; size: -; D: TRBD1; CDR3: CASRPTRTGTFPRRAIQYF; DNA: TGTGCCAGCAGACCTACCAGGACAGGGACTTTCCCCCGTCGGGCGATTCAGTACTTC
V: TRBV7-8; J: TRBJ2-7; size: -; D: TRBD1; CDR3: CASSPPLRDRVPEQYF; DNA: TGTGCCAGCAGCCCTCCCCTCCGGGACAGGGTGCCCGAGCAGTACTTC
V: TRBV7-2; J: TRBJ1-1; size: -; D: TRBD1; CDR3: CASSLGAGGLQNTEAFF; DNA: TGTGCCAGCAGCTTAGGAGCAGGGGGGTTGCAGAACACTGAAGCTTTCTTT
V: TRBV4-2; J: TRBJ1-4; size: -; D: -; CDR3: CASSRAVGPGGKDEKLFF; DNA: TGTGCCAGCAGCCGCGCGGTGGGGCCAGGTGGCAAAGATGAAAAACTGTTTTTT
V: TRBV7-8; J: TRBJ2-1; size: -; D: TRBD2; CDR3: CASSKRTSGGGDEQFF; DNA: TGTGCCAGCAGCAAACGGACTAGCGGGGGGGGAGATGAGCAGTTCTTC
V: TRBV5-1; J: TRBJ2-4; size: -; D: TRBD1; CDR3: CASSSGTGPLGIQYF; DNA: TGCGCCAGCAGCTCCGGGACAGGGCCCTTGGGCATTCAGTACTTC
V: TRBV5-6; J: TRBJ1-4; size: -; D: -; CDR3: CASSWTGANEKLFF; DNA: TGTGCCAGCAGCTGGACTGGAGCGAATGAAAAACTGTTTTTT
V: TRBV28; J: TRBJ2-1; size: -; D: -; CDR3: CASSLVGGLWQFF; DNA: TGTGCCAGCAGTTTAGTGGGGGGGCTGTGGCAGTTCTTC
V: TRBV30; J: TRBJ2-7; size: -; D: -; CDR3: CAWSRGFGYEQYF; DNA: TGTGCCTGGAGTAGGGGATTTGGGTACGAGCAGTACTTC
V: TRBV27; J: TRBJ1-2; size: -; D: TRBD1; CDR3: CAGSNPTGTLANYGYTF; DNA: TGTGCCGGTAGTAATCCGACAGGGACTTTAGCTAACTATGGCTACACCTTC
V: TRBV27; J: TRBJ1-2; size: few; D: TRBD1; CDR3: CASSSQPGQGYGYTF; DNA: TGTGCCAGCAGTTCCCAACCCGGACAGGGCTATGGCTACACCTTC
V: TRBV6-6; J: TRBJ2-3; size: -; D: -; CDR3: CASSSTSRDTQYF; DNA: TGTGCCAGCAGTTCCACTAGTCGGGATACGCAGTATTTT
V: TRBV6-5; J: TRBJ2-7; size: -; D: TRBD2; CDR3: CASSRGTREAYEQYF; DNA: TGTGCCAGCAGTCGAGGGACCCGGGAGGCCTACGAGCAGTACTTC
V: TRBV27; J: TRBJ1-2; size: -; D: TRBD1; CDR3: CASSIRQGTFYGYTF; DNA: TGTGCCAGCAGTATCCGACAGGGGACCTTCTATGGCTACACCTTC